This TCR beta chain was identified during a study of T cells in women clearing cervical HPV infection. The table came from immunoSEQ multiplex PCR; TCRdb's copy has only in-frame clones and leaves some out. The repertoire table contains about 31,000 clones. V was trimmed by 4 bases and J by 5 bases, leaving 14 bases between them. The CDR3 runs to 13 residues. In germline, CDR1 is DFQATT, CDR2 SNEGSKA (reference sequence). With regard to this clone: The read terminates 3 residues before the CDR3 end, so the remaining end is supplied by the germline J gene.

Dot-blot hybridization genotyped cervical HPV amplified with MY09/MY11 PCR. The TCR sequence derives from a woman between 18 and 70 years old with a cervical HPV16 infection that either progressed to CIN3+ or cleared (not recorded which). V and J are TRBV20-1 and TRBJ2-5, with D maybe TRBD1 (6 bases). Sequenced sample: blood buffy coat. Here the CDR3 reads CSATQGSLETQYF. CDR3 DNA (partial): TGCAGTGCTACACAGGGATCGTTGGAGACC.